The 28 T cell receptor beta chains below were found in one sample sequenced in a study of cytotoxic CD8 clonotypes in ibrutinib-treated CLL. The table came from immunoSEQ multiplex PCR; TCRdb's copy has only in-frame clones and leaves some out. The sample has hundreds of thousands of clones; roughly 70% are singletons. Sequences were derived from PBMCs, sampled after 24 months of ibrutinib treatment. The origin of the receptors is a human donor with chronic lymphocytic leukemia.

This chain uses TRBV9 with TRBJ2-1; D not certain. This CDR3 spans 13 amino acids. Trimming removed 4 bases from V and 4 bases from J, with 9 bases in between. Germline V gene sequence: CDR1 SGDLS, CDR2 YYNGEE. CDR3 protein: CASSLSVYNEQFF. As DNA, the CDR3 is TGTGCCAGCAGCCTCAGCGTATACAATGAGCAGTTCTTC.

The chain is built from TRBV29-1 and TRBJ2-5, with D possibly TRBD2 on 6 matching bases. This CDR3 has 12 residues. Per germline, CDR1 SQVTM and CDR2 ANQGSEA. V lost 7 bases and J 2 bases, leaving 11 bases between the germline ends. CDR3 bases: TGCAGCGCCGGAGGGCCACAAGAGACCCAGTACTTC. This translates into CSAGGPQETQYF.

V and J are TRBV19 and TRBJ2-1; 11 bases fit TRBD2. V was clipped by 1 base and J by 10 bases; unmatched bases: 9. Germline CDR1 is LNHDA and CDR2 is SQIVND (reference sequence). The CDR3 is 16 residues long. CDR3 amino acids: CASSIGPPGLAAEQFF. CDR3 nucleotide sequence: TGTGCCAGTAGTATAGGCCCACCGGGACTAGCGGCGGAGCAGTTCTTC.

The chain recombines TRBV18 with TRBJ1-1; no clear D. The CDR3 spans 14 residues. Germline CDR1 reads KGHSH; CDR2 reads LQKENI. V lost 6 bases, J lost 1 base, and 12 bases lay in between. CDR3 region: CASSVTQTNTEAFF. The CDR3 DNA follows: TGTGCCAGCTCCGTGACCCAAACGAACACTGAAGCTTTCTTT.

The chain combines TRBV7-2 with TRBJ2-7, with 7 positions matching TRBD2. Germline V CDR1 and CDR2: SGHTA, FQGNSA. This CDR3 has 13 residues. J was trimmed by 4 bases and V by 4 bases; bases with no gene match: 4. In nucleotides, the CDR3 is TGTGCCAGCAGCTCGCTACTAGCGTACGAGCAGTACTTC. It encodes CASSSLLAYEQYF.

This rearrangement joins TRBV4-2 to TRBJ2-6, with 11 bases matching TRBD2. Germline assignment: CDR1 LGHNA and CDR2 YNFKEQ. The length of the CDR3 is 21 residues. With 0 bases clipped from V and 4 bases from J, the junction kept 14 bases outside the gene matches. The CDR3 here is CASSQDTLAGASLGGANVLTF. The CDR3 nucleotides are TGTGCCAGCAGCCAAGATACACTAGCGGGAGCATCCTTGGGGGGGGCCAACGTCCTGACTTTC.

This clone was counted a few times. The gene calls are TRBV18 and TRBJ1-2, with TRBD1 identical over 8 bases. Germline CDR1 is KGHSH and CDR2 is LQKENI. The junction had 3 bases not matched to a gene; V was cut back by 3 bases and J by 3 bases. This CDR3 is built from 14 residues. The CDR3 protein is CASSPGQGDYGYTF. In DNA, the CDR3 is TGTGCCAGCTCACCCGGACAGGGCGACTATGGCTACACCTTC. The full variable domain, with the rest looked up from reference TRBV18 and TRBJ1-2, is NAGVMQNPRHLVRRRGQEARLRCSPMKGHSHVYWYRQLPEEGLKFMVYLQKENIIDESGMPKERFSAEFPKEGPSILRIQQVVRGDSAAYFCASSPGQGDYGYTFGSGTRLTVV.

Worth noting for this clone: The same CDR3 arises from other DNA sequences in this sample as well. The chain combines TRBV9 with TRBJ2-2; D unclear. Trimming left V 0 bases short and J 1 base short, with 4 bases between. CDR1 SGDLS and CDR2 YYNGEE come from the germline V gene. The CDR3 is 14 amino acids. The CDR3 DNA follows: TGTGCCAGCAGCGTAGTTGGGAACACCGGGGAGCTGTTTTTT. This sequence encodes CASSVVGNTGELFF.

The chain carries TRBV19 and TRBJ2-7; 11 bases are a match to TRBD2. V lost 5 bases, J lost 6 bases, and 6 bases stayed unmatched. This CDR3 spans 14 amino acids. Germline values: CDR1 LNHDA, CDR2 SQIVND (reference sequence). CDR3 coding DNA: TGTGCCAGTAGTGATACTAGCGGGAGAGGCGAGCAGTACTTC. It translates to CASSDTSGRGEQYF.

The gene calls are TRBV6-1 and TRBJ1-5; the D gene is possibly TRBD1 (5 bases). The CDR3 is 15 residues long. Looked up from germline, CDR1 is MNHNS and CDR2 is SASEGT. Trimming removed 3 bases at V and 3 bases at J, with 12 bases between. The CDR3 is CASSENSGTNQPQHF. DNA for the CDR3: TGTGCCAGCAGTGAGAACTCAGGGACCAATCAGCCCCAGCATTTT.

CDR3 residues: CASRPTGSATEAFF. The CDR3 DNA follows: TGTGCCAGCAGACCCACGGGGTCAGCCACTGAAGCTTTCTTT. The chain uses TRBV6-6 and TRBJ1-1; the D is unclear. Germline assignment: CDR1 MNHNY and CDR2 SVGAGI (reference sequence). The V and J ends lost 6 bases and 4 bases respectively, with 15 bases between them. This CDR3 region has 14 residues.

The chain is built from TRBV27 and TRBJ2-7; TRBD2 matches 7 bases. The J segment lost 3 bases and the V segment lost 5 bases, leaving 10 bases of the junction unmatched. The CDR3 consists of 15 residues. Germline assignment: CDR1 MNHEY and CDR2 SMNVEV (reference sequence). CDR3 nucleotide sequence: TGTGCCAGCAGTGGTAGGGCTAGCGGCGACTACGAGCAGTACTTC. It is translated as CASSGRASGDYEQYF.

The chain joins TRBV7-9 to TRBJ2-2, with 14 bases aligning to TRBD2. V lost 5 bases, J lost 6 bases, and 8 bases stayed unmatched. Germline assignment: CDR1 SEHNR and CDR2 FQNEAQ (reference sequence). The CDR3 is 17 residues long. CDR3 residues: CASSPGLAGEGAGELFF. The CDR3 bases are TGTGCCAGCAGCCCGGGACTAGCGGGAGAAGGAGCCGGGGAGCTGTTTTTT.

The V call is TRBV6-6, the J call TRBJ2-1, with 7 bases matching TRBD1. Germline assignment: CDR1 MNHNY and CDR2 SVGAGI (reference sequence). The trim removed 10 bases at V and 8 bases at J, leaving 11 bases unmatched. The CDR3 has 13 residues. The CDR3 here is CANAPGQWDEQFF. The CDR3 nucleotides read TGTGCCAACGCTCCGGGACAGTGGGATGAGCAGTTCTTC.

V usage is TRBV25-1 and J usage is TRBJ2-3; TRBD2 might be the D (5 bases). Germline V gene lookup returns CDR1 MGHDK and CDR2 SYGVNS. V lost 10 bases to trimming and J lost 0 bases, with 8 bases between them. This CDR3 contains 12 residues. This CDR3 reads CATRGSTDTQYF. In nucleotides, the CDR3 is TGTGCCACCCGGGGTAGCACAGATACGCAGTATTTT. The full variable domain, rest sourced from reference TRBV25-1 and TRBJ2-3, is EADIYQTPRYLVIGTGKKITLECSQTMGHDKMYWYQQDPGMELHLIHYSYGVNSTEKGDLSSESTVSRIRTEHFPLTLESARPSHTSQYLCATRGSTDTQYFGPGTRLTVL.

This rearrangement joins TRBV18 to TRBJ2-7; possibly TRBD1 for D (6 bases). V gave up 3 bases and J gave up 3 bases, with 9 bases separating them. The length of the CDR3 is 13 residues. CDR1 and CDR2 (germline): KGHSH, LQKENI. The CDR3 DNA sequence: TGTGCCAGCTCACCGGGACACGGCTACGAGCAGTACTTC. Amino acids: CASSPGHGYEQYF.

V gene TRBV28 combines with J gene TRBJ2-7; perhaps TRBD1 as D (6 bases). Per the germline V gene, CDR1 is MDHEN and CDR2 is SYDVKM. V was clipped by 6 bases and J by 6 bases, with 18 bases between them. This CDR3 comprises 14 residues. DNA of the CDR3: TGTGCCAGCAGCCCATCTCCAGGGGAGAGCGAGCAGTACTTC. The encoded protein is CASSPSPGESEQYF.

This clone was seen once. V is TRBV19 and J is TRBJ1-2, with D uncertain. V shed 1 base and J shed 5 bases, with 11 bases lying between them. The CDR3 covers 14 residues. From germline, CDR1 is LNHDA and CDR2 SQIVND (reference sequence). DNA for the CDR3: TGTGCCAGTAGTATAGCGGCAGAGAAGTATGGCTACACCTTC. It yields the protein CASSIAAEKYGYTF.

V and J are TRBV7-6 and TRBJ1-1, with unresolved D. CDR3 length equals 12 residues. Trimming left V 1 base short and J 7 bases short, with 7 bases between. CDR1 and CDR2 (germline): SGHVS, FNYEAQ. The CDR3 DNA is TGTGCCAGCAGCTTAGGCGCAGGTGAAGCTTTCTTT. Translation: CASSLGAGEAFF. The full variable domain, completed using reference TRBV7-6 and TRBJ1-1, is GAGVSQSPRYKVTKRGQDVALRCDPISGHVSLYWYRQALGQGPEFLTYFNYEAQQDKSGLPNDRFSAERPEGSISTLTIQRTEQRDSAMYRCASSLGAGEAFFGQGTRLTVV.

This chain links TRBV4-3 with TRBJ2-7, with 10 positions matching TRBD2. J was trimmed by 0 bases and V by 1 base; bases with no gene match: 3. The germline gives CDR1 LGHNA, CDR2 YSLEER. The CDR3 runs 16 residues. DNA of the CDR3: TGCGCCAGCAGCCAAGTCCCTAGCGGGAGCTCCTACGAGCAGTACTTC. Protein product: CASSQVPSGSSYEQYF.

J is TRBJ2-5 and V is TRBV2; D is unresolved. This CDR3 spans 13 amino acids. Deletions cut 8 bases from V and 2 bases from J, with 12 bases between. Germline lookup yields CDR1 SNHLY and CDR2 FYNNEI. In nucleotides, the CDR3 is TGTGCCAGCGTTAGGAGTCCACAAGAGACCCAGTACTTC. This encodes CASVRSPQETQYF.

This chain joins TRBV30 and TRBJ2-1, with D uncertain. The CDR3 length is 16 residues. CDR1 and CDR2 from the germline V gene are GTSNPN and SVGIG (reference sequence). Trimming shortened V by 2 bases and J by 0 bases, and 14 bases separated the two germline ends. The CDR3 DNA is TGTGCCTGGAGTCCACGGGCGTGGGGCTCCTACAATGAGCAGTTCTTC. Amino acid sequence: CAWSPRAWGSYNEQFF.

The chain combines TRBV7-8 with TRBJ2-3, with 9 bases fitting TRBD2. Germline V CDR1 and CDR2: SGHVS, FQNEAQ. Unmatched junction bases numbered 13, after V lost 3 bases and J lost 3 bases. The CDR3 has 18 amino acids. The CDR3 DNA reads TGTGCCAGCAGCTTTGAGGGAAGGGCGGGAGGGCCGACAGATACGCAGTATTTT. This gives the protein CASSFEGRAGGPTDTQYF.

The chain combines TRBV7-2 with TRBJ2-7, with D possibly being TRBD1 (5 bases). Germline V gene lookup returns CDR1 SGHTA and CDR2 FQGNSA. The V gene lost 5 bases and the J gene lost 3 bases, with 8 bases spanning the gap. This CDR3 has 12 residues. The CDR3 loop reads CASSLDNYEQYF. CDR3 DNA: TGTGCCAGCAGCCTGGACAACTACGAGCAGTACTTC. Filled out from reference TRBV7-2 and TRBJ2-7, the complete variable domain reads GAGVSQSPSNKVTEKGKDVELRCDPISGHTALYWYRQSLGQGLEFLIYFQGNSAPDKSGLPSDRFSAERTGGSVSTLTIQRTQQEDSAVYLCASSLDNYEQYFGPGTRLTVT.

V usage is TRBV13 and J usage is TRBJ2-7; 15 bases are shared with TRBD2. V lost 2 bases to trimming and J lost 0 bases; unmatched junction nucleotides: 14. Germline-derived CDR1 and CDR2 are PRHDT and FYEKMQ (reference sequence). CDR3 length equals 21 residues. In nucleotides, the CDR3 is TGTGCCAGCAGCTTAACTGACCCGGGACTAGCGGGAGGACCAAGCTCCTACGAGCAGTACTTC. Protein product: CASSLTDPGLAGGPSSYEQYF.

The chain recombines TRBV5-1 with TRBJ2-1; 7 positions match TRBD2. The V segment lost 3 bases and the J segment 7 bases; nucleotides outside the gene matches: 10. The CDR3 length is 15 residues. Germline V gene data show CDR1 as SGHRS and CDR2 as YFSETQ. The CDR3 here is CASSWTRAGGNEQFF. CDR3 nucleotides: TGCGCCAGCAGCTGGACTAGGGCCGGTGGGAATGAGCAGTTCTTC.

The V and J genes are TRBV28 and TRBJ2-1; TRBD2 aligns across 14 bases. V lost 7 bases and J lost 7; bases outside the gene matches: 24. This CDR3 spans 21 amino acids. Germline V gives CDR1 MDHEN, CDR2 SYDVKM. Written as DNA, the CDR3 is TGTGCCAGCACCACCCAATCCCCGGGACAGGGGACTAGCGGGAGAACGAATGAGCAGTTCTTC. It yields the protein CASTTQSPGQGTSGRTNEQFF.

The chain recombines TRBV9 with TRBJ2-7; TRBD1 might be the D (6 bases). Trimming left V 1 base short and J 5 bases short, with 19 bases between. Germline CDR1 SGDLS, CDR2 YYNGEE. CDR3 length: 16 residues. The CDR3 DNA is TGTGCCAGCAGCGTATTTAGTAGCAGGGGCACCGACGAGCAGTACTTC. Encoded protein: CASSVFSSRGTDEQYF.